These T cell receptor beta chains were read from a single sample in a study of blood T cell repertoires in COVID-19. Here immunoSEQ multiplex PCR was the method, and the copy in TCRdb shows in-frame clones only, minus some. The repertoire consists of about 120,000 clones, with just under 90% occurring once and the leading ten covering more than 2%. Sequenced sample: peripheral blood. The receptors derive from a woman between 50 and 59 years old with acute or convalescent COVID-19. CDR3s include the opening cysteine and the closing phenylalanine or tryptophan. The order of the fields is D gene, clone size, J gene, V gene, CDR3 DNA, CDR3 protein. The D gene is left open where the match is weak. A row's size may be missing; if present it is once, few, many or a size class.

D: TRBD1
size: -
J: TRBJ1-2
V: TRBV6-2/TRBV6-3
DNA: TGTGCCAGCACCCCCCGGGACAGGACATATGGCTACACCTTC
CDR3: CASTPRDRTYGYTF

D: TRBD1
size: -
J: TRBJ2-7
V: TRBV6-5
DNA: TGTGCCGCCCGGGACAGGGGAACCTACGAGCAGTACTTC
CDR3: CAARDRGTYEQYF

D: TRBD1
size: -
J: TRBJ1-5
V: TRBV18
DNA: TGTGCCAGCTCACCCGGACAGGGGGTAGGACAGCCCCAGCATTTT
CDR3: CASSPGQGVGQPQHF

D: TRBD2
size: -
J: TRBJ2-1
V: TRBV23-1
DNA: TGCGCCAGCAGTCAATCGACTAGCGGGAGTGTCTACAATGAGCAGTTCTTC
CDR3: CASSQSTSGSVYNEQFF

D: TRBD1
size: few
J: TRBJ1-1
V: TRBV29-1
DNA: TGCAGCGTTGGCGACAGGGGGCGAACTGAAGCTTTCTTT
CDR3: CSVGDRGRTEAFF

D: -
size: few
J: TRBJ2-6
V: TRBV19
DNA: TGTGCCAGTACCGGAGGGGCAGGAAGAGTCTCTGGGGCCAACGTCCTGACTTTC
CDR3: CASTGGAGRVSGANVLTF

D: TRBD1
size: -
J: TRBJ1-2
V: TRBV19
DNA: TGTGCCAGTAGTATAGGGAAGCAGGGGGACTATGGCTACACCTTC
CDR3: CASSIGKQGDYGYTF

D: -
size: -
J: TRBJ2-7
V: TRBV12-3/TRBV12-4
DNA: TGTGCCAGCAGTTTGGGTAGCTACTACGAGCAGTACTTC
CDR3: CASSLGSYYEQYF

D: TRBD1
size: few
J: TRBJ2-3
V: TRBV11-3
DNA: TGTGCCAGCAGCGATACCGGGACAGTCGAAGATACGCAGTATTTT
CDR3: CASSDTGTVEDTQYF

D: -
size: -
J: TRBJ2-7
V: TRBV6-1
DNA: TGTGCCAGCAGTGAAGGGGGGCAGGGCTACGAGCAGTACTTC
CDR3: CASSEGGQGYEQYF